These T cell receptor beta chains were read from a single sample in a study of cytomegalovirus exposure and HLA in healthy donors. Clones were sequenced by immunoSEQ multiplex PCR, and TCRdb holds only the in-frame ones, with some missing. The sample contains around 150,000 clones, around two thirds of which appear only once. Material for sequencing was PBMCs. Receptors originate from a man under 40 in good health and CMV-seropositive. The CDR3 runs from the conserved cysteine through the conserved F or W. D genes are given only for firm matches. Clone size appears in some rows only: once, few, many, or a class for an expanded clone.

J,size,D,V,CDR3,DNA
TRBJ2-3,few,NA,TRBV27,CASSFLHKDTQYF,TGTGCCAGCAGTTTCCTGCACAAGGATACGCAGTATTTT
TRBJ2-3,NA,NA,TRBV27,CASSRSWASTDTQYF,TGTGCCAGCAGTCGATCTTGGGCTAGCACAGATACGCAGTATTTT
TRBJ2-7,NA,TRBD1,TRBV5-1,CASRTGTSYEQYF,TGCGCCAGCAGGACAGGGACCTCCTACGAGCAGTACTTC
TRBJ2-3,NA,TRBD2,TRBV5-4,CASSLRGLEDTQYF,TGTGCCAGCAGCCTGCGTGGACTAGAAGACACGCAGTATTTT
TRBJ1-1,NA,NA,TRBV28,CASSLMVGASMNTEAFF,TGTGCCAGCAGTTTAATGGTGGGCGCCTCCATGAACACTGAAGCTTTCTTT
TRBJ2-3,NA,TRBD2,TRBV5-4,CASSYASGSRTDTQYF,TGTGCCAGCAGCTATGCTAGCGGGAGTAGGACAGATACGCAGTATTTT
TRBJ2-5,NA,TRBD1,TRBV2,CASGQGSETQYF,TGTGCCAGCGGACAGGGGTCAGAGACCCAGTACTTC
TRBJ2-3,NA,TRBD1,TRBV7-6,CASSRSGTGTDTQYF,TGTGCCAGCAGCCGATCCGGGACAGGGACAGATACGCAGTATTTT
TRBJ1-5,few,TRBD1,TRBV5-5,CASSRTGPQPQHF,TGTGCCAGCAGCAGGACAGGGCCTCAGCCCCAGCATTTT
TRBJ2-7,NA,NA,TRBV5-8,CASSRSYEQYF,TGTGCCAGCAGCCGGAGCTACGAGCAGTACTTC
TRBJ2-1,NA,TRBD2,TRBV11-3,CASSLGTSSYNEQFF,TGTGCCAGCAGCTTAGGGACTAGCTCCTACAATGAGCAGTTCTTC
TRBJ1-5,NA,NA,TRBV6-1,CASSDNRNQPQHF,TGTGCCAGCAGTGATAACAGAAATCAGCCCCAGCATTTT
TRBJ1-2,few,NA,TRBV5-8,CASSLEEARYTF,TGTGCCAGCAGCTTGGAGGAAGCGCGGTACACCTTC
TRBJ2-1,NA,TRBD2,TRBV7-9,CASSLMTSGNLGEQFF,TGTGCCAGCAGCTTGATGACTAGCGGGAATCTAGGTGAGCAGTTCTTC
TRBJ2-2,NA,NA,TRBV7-3,CASSRNTGELFF,TGTGCCAGCAGCCGGAACACCGGGGAGCTGTTTTTT
TRBJ1-4,few,NA,TRBV30,CAWSVRREGWEKLFF,TGTGCCTGGAGTGTTCGGAGGGAGGGTTGGGAAAAACTGTTTTTT
TRBJ1-1,NA,NA,TRBV6-1,CASRLSSVRNTEAFF,TGTGCCAGCAGACTTTCATCGGTAAGGAACACTGAAGCTTTCTTT
TRBJ2-7,NA,NA,TRBV6-1,CASSATSYEQYF,TGTGCCAGCAGTGCAACATCCTACGAGCAGTACTTC
TRBJ1-1,few,NA,TRBV6-1,CASSVLRGGLRMNTEAFF,TGTGCCAGCAGTGTACTCAGGGGCGGCCTGAGGATGAACACTGAAGCTTTCTTT
TRBJ1-6,NA,TRBD1,TRBV6-5,CASSWDSYNSPLHF,TGTGCCAGCAGCTGGGACAGCTATAATTCACCCCTCCACTTT
TRBJ2-2,NA,NA,TRBV5-1,CASSFTGSGELFF,TGCGCCAGCAGCTTTACAGGGTCCGGGGAGCTGTTTTTT
TRBJ2-7,NA,NA,TRBV30,CAWSVYSYEQYF,TGTGCCTGGAGTGTCTACTCCTACGAGCAGTACTTC
TRBJ1-2,NA,TRBD1,TRBV4-2,CASSLYSAPGQGGRQPGYTF,TGTGCCAGCAGCCTATATTCCGCTCCGGGACAGGGGGGCCGGCAGCCCGGCTACACCTTC
TRBJ2-5,NA,NA,TRBV11-2,CASSLFQGQETQYF,TGTGCCAGCAGCTTATTCCAGGGTCAAGAGACCCAGTACTTC
TRBJ2-4,NA,NA,TRBV7-9,CASSLVEGPNIQYF,TGTGCCAGCAGCTTAGTGGAGGGCCCAAACATTCAGTACTTC
TRBJ1-4,NA,NA,TRBV7-6,CASSLELRGKLFF,TGTGCCAGCAGCTTAGAACTCCGAGGAAAACTGTTTTTT
TRBJ1-2,NA,NA,TRBV27,CASSIQLNYGYTF,TGTGCCAGCAGTATACAGCTTAACTATGGCTACACCTTC
TRBJ1-6,NA,NA,TRBV30,CAWSATGDNSPLHF,TGTGCCTGGAGTGCGACCGGGGATAATTCACCCCTCCACTTT
TRBJ2-1,NA,NA,TRBV30,CAGDDRGYNEQFF,TGTGCCGGGGATGATCGAGGGTACAATGAGCAGTTCTTC
TRBJ2-7,few,TRBD2,TRBV30,CARTSGLSSYEQYF,TGTGCCCGAACTAGCGGACTGAGCTCCTACGAGCAGTACTTC
TRBJ1-2,NA,NA,TRBV6-1,CASGGREYGYTF,TGTGCCAGCGGCGGGAGGGAGTATGGCTACACCTTC
TRBJ2-7,NA,NA,TRBV5-1,CASSPRRSEQYF,TGCGCCAGCAGCCCGAGGAGGTCCGAGCAGTACTTC
TRBJ2-5,NA,NA,TRBV5-1,CASSSSPDGYSIGTQYF,TGCGCCAGCAGCTCATCTCCTGACGGGTACTCCATCGGGACCCAGTACTTC
TRBJ2-6,NA,TRBD1,TRBV10-3,CASSGQGLQPGANVLTF,TGTGCCAGCTCGGGACAGGGGTTGCAGCCTGGGGCCAACGTCCTGACTTTC
TRBJ2-7,NA,NA,TRBV5-1,CASSGGGGVYEQYF,TGCGCCAGCAGCGGGGGAGGGGGGGTCTACGAGCAGTACTTC
TRBJ1-2,NA,NA,TRBV7-9,CASSIQRGGNYGYTF,TGTGCCAGCAGCATTCAGAGGGGGGGGAACTATGGCTACACCTTC
TRBJ1-2,NA,NA,TRBV5-1,CASSLRGGDGYFNYGYTF,TGCGCCAGCAGCTTGAGAGGTGGAGACGGCTACTTTAACTATGGCTACACCTTC
TRBJ1-5,NA,TRBD1,TRBV6-1,CASSVGTGGGLSNQPQHF,TGTGCCAGCAGTGTGGGGACAGGGGGGGGTTTGAGCAATCAGCCCCAGCATTTT
TRBJ2-1,NA,NA,TRBV15,CATSRDRPGDEQFF,TGTGCCACCAGCAGAGATCGACCCGGGGATGAGCAGTTCTTC
TRBJ1-5,NA,NA,TRBV19,CASSISHRALDGQPQHF,TGTGCCAGTAGTATTTCTCACAGGGCCCTGGATGGTCAGCCCCAGCATTTT
TRBJ1-1,few,NA,TRBV6-5,CASSMGGMNTEAFF,TGTGCCAGCTCAATGGGGGGGATGAACACTGAAGCTTTCTTT
TRBJ2-3,NA,NA,TRBV29-1,CSVSTSTAERYF,TGCAGCGTCTCAACATCTACAGCGGAGCGGTATTTT
TRBJ1-1,NA,TRBD1,TRBV30,CAWSAGTVEAFF,TGTGCCTGGAGTGCCGGGACAGTTGAAGCTTTCTTT